What follows describes a single TCR beta chain. Its antigen remains unidentified. These data are taken from a study of T cell responses to AZD1222 COVID-19 vaccine. About the study: Second-dose schedules of about 4 or about 12 weeks were combined. Study observations and caveats: Unmutated regions of variants are reportedly targeted by nearly half of spike-specific TCRs.

Method: immunoSEQ multiplex PCR; TCRdb's copy keeps in-frame clones and lacks some. The sample lists fewer than 110,000 clones; less than 95% were seen once. V shed 7 bases and J shed 2 bases, with 15 bases lying between them. The length of the CDR3 is 15 residues. CDR1 is LNHNV and CDR2 is YYDKDF in the germline V gene (reference sequence). The V call is TRBV15, the J call TRBJ1-5; D gene ambiguous. The material sequenced was peripheral blood, taken on day 0 of AZD1222 vaccination. The clonotype originates from an adult in good health. CDR3 in amino acids: CATKQGPEGNQPQHF. The CDR3 DNA is TGTGCCACCAAGCAAGGGCCCGAGGGCAATCAGCCCCAGCATTTT.